The source of this T cell receptor beta chain is a study of blood T cell repertoires in COVID-19. Assay: immunoSEQ multiplex PCR; the TCRdb copy retains only in-frame clones and omits some. The sample consists of around 160,000 clones, 80% of them appearing once. The CDR3 length is 14 residues. The trim removed 4 bases at V and 4 bases at J, leaving 7 bases unmatched. Germline V lookup: CDR1 MNHEY, CDR2 SMNVEV (reference sequence). V is TRBV27 and J is TRBJ2-7, with 7 bases fitting TRBD1. Sample: PBMCs or T cells enriched from blood (not recorded which). The sequence came from an older woman who had recovered from COVID-19. CDR3 loop: CASSSFGRGYEQYF. DNA of the CDR3: TGTGCCAGCAGTTCGTTCGGCAGGGGGTACGAGCAGTACTTC.